A single sample gave rise to the 27 T cell receptor beta chains below, sequenced in a study of T cells in pancreatic ductal adenocarcinoma. The repertoire was sequenced with immunoSEQ multiplex PCR; TCRdb's copy has only in-frame clones and lacks some. The repertoire consists of roughly 100,000 clones, with roughly 95% occurring once and the leading ten covering under 3.5%. Selected pancreatic ductal adenocarcinoma patients had undergone surgery without neoadjuvant therapy. Source material: PBMCs. The receptors stem from a human donor with pancreatic ductal adenocarcinoma.

The CDR3 DNA sequence: TGTGCCTGGAGAGGGGTTTGGACGGTGAACACCGGGGAGCTGTTTTTT. It yields the protein CAWRGVWTVNTGELFF. The chain links TRBV30 to TRBJ2-2; the D gene is possibly TRBD1 (5 bases). Per the germline V gene, CDR1 is GTSNPN and CDR2 is SVGIG (reference sequence). This CDR3 contains 16 residues. V was cut by 3 bases and J by 1 base, with 15 bases left in between. Supplemented by reference TRBV30 and TRBJ2-2, the full variable domain reads SQTIHQWPATLVQPVGSPLSLECTVEGTSNPNLYWYRQAAGRGLQLLFYSVGIGQISSEVPQNLSASRPQDRQFILSSKKLLLSDSGFYLCAWRGVWTVNTGELFFGEGSRLTVL.

The chain employs TRBV5-5 and TRBJ2-5, with a tentative D call TRBD1 (5 bases). Trimming shortened V by 4 bases and J by 1 base, and 11 bases separated the two germline ends. Looked up from germline, CDR1 is SGHKS and CDR2 is YYEKEE (reference sequence). This CDR3 contains 14 residues. The CDR3 sequence is CASSPGHVQETQYF. The CDR3 nucleotides read TGTGCCAGCAGCCCCGGACACGTCCAAGAGACCCAGTACTTC. Based on the CDR3 plus reference TRBV5-5 and TRBJ2-5, the full variable domain is DAGVTQSPTHLIKTRGQQVTLRCSPISGHKSVSWYQQVLGQGPQFIFQYYEKEERGRGNFPDRFSARQFPNYSSELNVNALLLGDSALYLCASSPGHVQETQYFGPGTRLLVL.

The chain combines TRBV15 with TRBJ2-7, with 7 bases that match TRBD1. The trim removed 1 base at V and 2 bases at J, leaving 2 bases unmatched. The CDR3 has 14 residues. CDR1 is LNHNV, CDR2 YYDKDF, per germline (reference sequence). CDR3 residues: CATSRGTGPYEQYF. CDR3 bases: TGTGCCACCAGCAGAGGGACAGGCCCCTACGAGCAGTACTTC.

The rearrangement links TRBV28 to TRBJ2-2; TRBD2 aligns across 9 bases. With V trimmed by 7 bases and J by 5 bases, 5 bases remained unmatched. This CDR3 is built from 14 residues. Germline V gene data show CDR1 as MDHEN and CDR2 as SYDVKM. CDR3 in amino acids: CASKREARTGELFF. The CDR3 DNA reads TGTGCCAGCAAGCGGGAGGCGAGGACCGGGGAGCTGTTTTTT.

The chain uses TRBV29-1 and TRBJ1-1, with a tentative D call TRBD1 (5 bases). V lost 2 bases and J lost 1, with 8 bases in between. This CDR3 has 13 residues. CDR1 and CDR2 (germline): SQVTM, ANQGSEA. This chain's CDR3 is CSVERQPNTEAFF. The DNA of the CDR3 is TGCAGCGTTGAAAGACAGCCGAACACTGAAGCTTTCTTT. The variable domain in full, with the rest retrieved from reference TRBV29-1 and TRBJ1-1, is SAVISQKPSRDICQRGTSLTIQCQVDSQVTMMFWYRQQPGQSLTLIATANQGSEATYESGFVIDKFPISRPNLTFSTLTVSNMSPEDSSIYLCSVERQPNTEAFFGQGTRLTVV.

The chain recombines TRBV28 with TRBJ1-3, with 7 bases identical to TRBD1. The germline V gene has CDR1 MDHEN and CDR2 SYDVKM. Losses at the gene ends were 1 base for V and 1 base for J; bases not matched to a gene: 4. The length of the CDR3 is 16 residues. The CDR3 spells CASSLSSRGSGNTIYF. The CDR3 DNA sequence: TGTGCCAGCAGTTTATCCAGCAGGGGGTCTGGAAACACCATATATTTT.

V is TRBV28 and J is TRBJ2-3, with 7 nucleotides matching TRBD1. Germline V gene sequence: CDR1 MDHEN, CDR2 SYDVKM. With V trimmed by 6 bases and J by 0 bases, 6 bases remained unmatched. This CDR3 region has 15 residues. CDR3 loop: CASSEGASSTDTQYF. CDR3 sequence (DNA): TGTGCCAGCAGCGAGGGGGCTTCAAGCACAGATACGCAGTATTTT.

This chain connects TRBV28 to TRBJ2-3; 9 nucleotides match TRBD1. Germline CDR1 reads MDHEN; CDR2 reads SYDVKM. V was pared by 6 bases and J by 11 bases, with 9 bases of the junction left unmatched. This CDR3 is built from 13 residues. The CDR3 bases are TGTGCCAGCAGGGGACAGGGCGAATCGGGGCAGTATTTT. Its protein product is CASRGQGESGQYF.

This clone was found once. This chain links TRBV11-1 with TRBJ2-2; TRBD1 is a possible D gene (6 bases). Trimming pared 7 bases from V and 2 bases from J, leaving 11 bases between. Germline CDR1 and CDR2: SGHAT and FQDESV (reference sequence). CDR3 length: 14 amino acids. The CDR3 sequence: CASKGEINTGELFF. The CDR3 DNA sequence: TGTGCCAGCAAGGGGGAGATCAACACCGGGGAGCTGTTTTTT.

The chain has TRBV10-1 and TRBJ2-5, with 10 bases identical to TRBD2. This CDR3 contains 16 residues. Germline V lookup: CDR1 WNHNN, CDR2 SYGVQD (reference sequence). With 3 bases clipped from V and 2 bases from J, the junction kept 6 bases outside the gene matches. In DNA form, the CDR3 reads TGCGCCAGCAGTGATGGGGTAGCGGGAGGACAAGAGACCCAGTACTTC. Translating it yields CASSDGVAGGQETQYF.

The rearrangement uses TRBV4-2 and TRBJ2-3; a possible D gene is TRBD2 (6 bases). Trimming removed 0 bases at V and 8 bases at J, with 15 bases between. CDR1 is LGHNA, CDR2 YNFKEQ, per germline. CDR3 size: 15 residues. The CDR3 region has the DNA TGTGCCAGCAGCCAAGATTCTAGTCCTAGCGTTACGCAGTATTTT. This gives the protein CASSQDSSPSVTQYF.

V is TRBV4-2 and J is TRBJ2-1; unclear D gene. This CDR3 contains 14 residues. Trimming shortened V by 0 bases and J by 5 bases, and 8 bases separated the two germline ends. The germline CDR1 and CDR2 sequences are LGHNA and YNFKEQ. The CDR3 nucleotides read TGTGCCAGCAGCCAAGAGATTAGTGACAATGAGCAGTTCTTC. Its translation is CASSQEISDNEQFF.

This chain uses TRBV18 with TRBJ2-6, with 7 bases lining up with TRBD1. V lost 6 bases, J lost 3 bases, and 5 bases stayed unmatched. The length of the CDR3 is 15 residues. Germline V gene lookup returns CDR1 KGHSH and CDR2 LQKENI. The CDR3 region is CASSPQGDGANVLTF. The CDR3 DNA sequence: TGTGCCAGCTCGCCCCAGGGGGATGGGGCCAACGTCCTGACTTTC.

The chain links TRBV28 to TRBJ2-2; possibly TRBD2 for D (6 bases). V lost 4 bases and J 0 bases, leaving 15 bases between the germline ends. Looked up from germline, CDR1 is MDHEN and CDR2 is SYDVKM. The CDR3 has 17 residues. The CDR3 loop is CASSSPGVTPNTGELFF. DNA of the CDR3: TGTGCCAGCAGTTCACCGGGAGTCACTCCGAACACCGGGGAGCTGTTTTTT.

The chain uses TRBV5-1 and TRBJ1-2, with D possibly matching TRBD1 (6 bases). This CDR3 is built from 14 residues. Germline CDR1 and CDR2: SGHRS and YFSETQ. V was shortened by 4 bases and J by 4 bases, with 14 bases between the two germline ends. The CDR3: CASSVEGDVYGYTF. As DNA, the CDR3 is TGCGCCAGCAGCGTCGAGGGGGACGTCTATGGCTACACCTTC.

The V call is TRBV4-1, the J call TRBJ2-2; D is perhaps TRBD2 (6 bases). This CDR3 region has 16 residues. Trimming pared 2 bases from V and 0 bases from J, leaving 10 bases between. Germline V gives CDR1 MGHRA, CDR2 YSYEKL. The CDR3 loop reads CASSQFSGSNTGELFF. CDR3 nucleotide sequence: TGCGCCAGCAGCCAATTTAGCGGATCGAACACCGGGGAGCTGTTTTTT.

The CDR3 loop is CASSSAPGQPQHF. The CDR3 DNA follows: TGCGCCAGCAGCTCCGCCCCGGGGCAGCCCCAGCATTTT. V gene TRBV5-1 combines with J gene TRBJ1-5; D gene unclear. Trimming took 3 bases from V and 7 from J, leaving 11 bases between them. This CDR3 is built from 13 residues. Germline CDR1 and CDR2: SGHRS and YFSETQ.

The chain combines TRBV14 with TRBJ2-5; TRBD1 might be the D (5 bases). CDR1 and CDR2 (germline): SGHDN, FVKESK. The CDR3 covers 15 residues. The ends were cut back, 1 base at V and 2 bases at J, with 11 bases in the middle. CDR3 DNA: TGTGCCAGCAGCCAAGCCTGGGGCCATCAAGAGACCCAGTACTTC. Encoded protein: CASSQAWGHQETQYF.

The V call is TRBV5-4, the J call TRBJ2-1; the match to TRBD2 covers 8 bases. CDR1 is SGHNT and CDR2 is YYREEE in the germline V gene (reference sequence). V lost 3 bases to trimming and J lost 5 bases; unmatched junction nucleotides: 7. The CDR3 spans 15 residues. CDR3 loop: CASSSLAESNNEQFF. In DNA form, the CDR3 reads TGTGCCAGCAGCTCACTAGCGGAATCAAACAATGAGCAGTTCTTC.

The chain has TRBV7-9 and TRBJ2-7, with D maybe TRBD2 (5 bases). Germline CDR1 and CDR2: SEHNR and FQNEAQ (reference sequence). The CDR3 runs 15 residues. Trimming removed 3 bases from V and 5 bases from J, with 17 bases in between. The CDR3 here is CASSFGGSQSDEQYF. The CDR3 DNA reads as TGTGCCAGCAGCTTCGGAGGATCTCAGTCGGACGAGCAGTACTTC.

This rearrangement joins TRBV4-3 to TRBJ2-2; 12 bases align to TRBD2. The germline gives CDR1 LGHNA, CDR2 YSLEER. The CDR3 consists of 17 residues. Trimming at V came to 2 bases and at J to 2 bases, leaving 3 bases not matched to a gene. The CDR3 DNA reads TGCGCCAGCAGCCAACGGACTAGCGGGGTAAACACCGGGGAGCTGTTTTTT. Its translation: CASSQRTSGVNTGELFF.

J is TRBJ2-7 and V is TRBV4-1, with D possibly being TRBD1 (6 bases). Looked up from germline, CDR1 is MGHRA and CDR2 is YSYEKL. Trimming took 3 bases from V and 2 from J, leaving 14 bases between them. The CDR3 extends over 15 amino acids. The CDR3 DNA reads as TGCGCCAGCAGCCAGAGACAGGTTCGAGCCTACGAGCAGTACTTC. It translates to CASSQRQVRAYEQYF.

The J gene is TRBJ2-7, the V gene TRBV4-2; TRBD2 matches at 14 bases. CDR3 length: 19 amino acids. Trimming took 0 bases from V and 2 from J; bases not matched to a gene: 9. Germline lookup yields CDR1 LGHNA and CDR2 YNFKEQ. CDR3 coding DNA: TGTGCCAGCAGCCAAGAGCCCCCAGGACTAGCGGGAGGAACCTACGAGCAGTACTTC. Amino acids: CASSQEPPGLAGGTYEQYF.

V usage is TRBV6-4 and J usage is TRBJ1-1, with a tentative D call TRBD1 (6 bases). The V gene lost 5 bases and the J gene lost 3 bases, with 16 bases spanning the gap. The CDR3 extends over 15 amino acids. CDR1 is MRHNA, CDR2 SNTAGT, per germline. The CDR3 region is CASSLTEQGYTEAFF. CDR3 nucleotides: TGTGCCAGCAGTCTGACCGAACAGGGCTACACTGAAGCTTTCTTT.

The chain recombines TRBV18 with TRBJ2-3; 9 nucleotides line up with TRBD2. CDR3 length equals 15 residues. V lost 1 base and J lost 2; bases outside the gene matches: 1. CDR1 is KGHSH and CDR2 is LQKENI in the germline V gene. CDR3 protein: CASSPLAGATDTQYF. The DNA for the CDR3 is TGTGCCAGCTCACCACTAGCGGGAGCCACAGATACGCAGTATTTT.

The V gene is TRBV29-1, the J gene TRBJ2-1, with D possibly being TRBD1 (7 bases). The CDR3 extends over 15 amino acids. Germline lookup yields CDR1 SQVTM and CDR2 ANQGSEA. V was trimmed by 5 bases and J by 0 bases, leaving 14 bases between them. The CDR3 is CSVSQGGLSYNEQFF. The DNA for the CDR3 is TGCAGCGTTTCCCAGGGGGGCCTCTCCTACAATGAGCAGTTCTTC.

The rearrangement links TRBV10-3 to TRBJ2-6; 9 positions agree with TRBD1. The CDR3 runs 17 residues. Germline loops: CDR1 ENHRY, CDR2 SYGVKD. J was trimmed by 2 bases and V by 3 bases; bases with no gene match: 5. The CDR3 reads CAISDLRTGAGANVLTF. As DNA, the CDR3 is TGTGCCATCAGTGACCTTCGGACAGGGGCTGGGGCCAACGTCCTGACTTTC.